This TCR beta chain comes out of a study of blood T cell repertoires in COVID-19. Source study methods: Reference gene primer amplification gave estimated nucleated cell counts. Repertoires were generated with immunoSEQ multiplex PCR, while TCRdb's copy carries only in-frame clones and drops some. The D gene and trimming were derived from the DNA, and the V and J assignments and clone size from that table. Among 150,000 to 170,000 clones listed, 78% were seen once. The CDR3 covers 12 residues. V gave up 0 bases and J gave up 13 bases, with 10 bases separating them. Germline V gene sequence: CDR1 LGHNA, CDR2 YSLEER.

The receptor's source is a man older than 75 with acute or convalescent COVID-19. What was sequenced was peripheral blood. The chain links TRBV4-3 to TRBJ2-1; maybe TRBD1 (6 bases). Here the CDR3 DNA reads TGCGCCAGCAGCCAAGAAGCAGGGGCCCAGTTCTTC. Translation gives CASSQEAGAQFF.